These 19 T cell receptor beta chains were all obtained from the same sample, sequenced in a study of T cells of healthy individuals (dated by TCRdb to the late 2010s). The library came from 5' RACE. The sequencer listed for this sample is Illumina MiSeq. TCRdb redid the processing of the public reads, applying fastp at Q25 and MiXCR, and retained in-frame beta chains. Rows with one shared CDR3 protein collapse into an entry with the most common genes and DNA. The table for this sample lists about 96,000 distinct CDR3 sequences; under 20% of them were counted only once. Together, the top ten hold 6.2% of the sample. Receptor source: a human donor in good health.

The chain employs TRBV18 and TRBJ2-7; D uncertain. The CDR3 loop spans 13 amino acids. From germline, CDR1 is KGHSH and CDR2 LQKENI. V was pared by 3 bases and J by 7 bases, with 13 bases between. CDR3 residues: CASSPQDGSEQYF. The CDR3 DNA follows: TGTGCCAGCTCACCCCAGGACGGAAGTGAGCAGTACTTC.

This clonotype was picked up a small number of times. This chain links TRBV6-5 with TRBJ1-5; possible D gene TRBD1, 5 bases. The CDR3 is made up of 14 amino acids. V gave up 2 bases and J gave up 6 bases, with 11 bases separating them. CDR1 and CDR2 from the germline V gene are MNHEY and SVGAGI. CDR3 coding DNA: TGTGCCAGCAGTTACAGCCTAAGGGGTCAGCCCCAGCATTTT. As protein: CASSYSLRGQPQHF.

This clonotype was seen more than once but under ten times. This chain links TRBV28 with TRBJ1-6; no reliable D call. In germline, CDR1 is MDHEN, CDR2 SYDVKM. This CDR3 has 13 residues. The ends were cut back, 5 bases at V and 8 bases at J, with 10 bases in the middle. Here the CDR3 DNA reads TGTGCCAGCAGTCCCCGGTGGGATTCACCCCTCCACTTT. Translating gives CASSPRWDSPLHF.

The sample holds a few counts of this clonotype. The chain uses TRBV6-6 and TRBJ1-5; D is unclear. The V and J ends lost 10 bases and 2 bases respectively, with 9 bases between them. Germline V gene lookup returns CDR1 MNHNY and CDR2 SVGAGI (reference sequence). The CDR3 contains 12 residues. The CDR3 loop is CATKAGNQPQHF. The CDR3, as DNA: TGTGCCACCAAGGCGGGCAATCAGCCCCAGCATTTT.

Comment on this clonotype: With a much larger clone just one base away, this may be a read error. J is TRBJ2-3 and V is TRBV25-1; TRBD2 matches at 12 bases. The CDR3 sequence is 15 residues long. CDR1 MGHDK and CDR2 SYGVNS come from the germline V gene. V was pared by 8 bases and J by 3 bases, with 6 bases of the junction left unmatched. CDR3 sequence: CASGVLAGGTDTQYF. As DNA, the CDR3 is TGTGCCAGCGGAGTACTAGCGGGAGGTACAGATACGCAGTATTTT. The full variable domain, in which reference TRBV25-1 and TRBJ2-3 provide the parts outside the CDR3, is EADIYQTPRYLVIGTGKKITLECSQTMGHDKMYWYQQDPGMELHLIHYSYGVNSTEKGDLSSESTVSRIRTEHFPLTLESARPSHTSQYLCASGVLAGGTDTQYFGPGTRLTVL.

The sample holds a few counts of this clonotype. The chain links TRBV19 to TRBJ2-1, with a tentative D call TRBD1 (8 bases). CDR1 is LNHDA and CDR2 is SQIVND in the germline V gene (reference sequence). Trimming removed 5 bases at V and 1 base at J, with 15 bases between. The CDR3 consists of 16 residues. Here the CDR3 reads CASSPGQGGSYNEQFF. The CDR3 region has the DNA TGTGCCAGTAGTCCAGGACAGGGAGGGTCCTACAATGAGCAGTTCTTC.

This clonotype was seen a few times. In nucleotides, the CDR3 is TGTGCCAGCAGCCAAACTTTCCTCTCCTACAATGAGCAGTTCTTC. Translated, it gives CASSQTFLSYNEQFF. The chain uses TRBV3-1 and TRBJ2-1, with no clear D. Looked up from germline, CDR1 is LGHDT and CDR2 is YNNKEL (reference sequence). The CDR3 spans 15 residues. The V gene lost 2 bases and the J gene lost 0 bases, with 8 bases spanning the gap.

This clonotype has ten or more counts. The chain uses TRBV20-1 and TRBJ1-5, with D unresolved. Germline lookup yields CDR1 DFQATT and CDR2 SNEGSKA (reference sequence). This CDR3 is built from 13 residues. V was clipped by 4 bases and J by 2 bases, with 9 bases between them. The CDR3 nucleotides are TGCAGTGCTACAGACGGCGGCAATCAGCCCCAGCATTTT. The encoded protein is CSATDGGNQPQHF.

This rearrangement joins TRBV6-1 to TRBJ1-5, with D tentatively TRBD1 (6 bases). V lost 6 bases, J lost 1 base, and 13 bases lay in between. Looked up from germline, CDR1 is MNHNS and CDR2 is SASEGT. The CDR3 spans 15 residues. CDR3 DNA: TGTGCCAGCAGCCTCACAGGGTTGAGCAATCAGCCCCAGCATTTT. The encoded protein is CASSLTGLSNQPQHF.

The CDR3 DNA reads as TGCAGTGCATCGACTAGCGGGAGGGATCGAGCCAAAAACATTCAGTACTTC. Its translation: CSASTSGRDRAKNIQYF. The chain uses TRBV20-1 and TRBJ2-4, with 14 bases that match TRBD2. After removal of 6 bases from V and 0 bases from J, the junction contained 7 bases not matched to a gene. Germline loops: CDR1 DFQATT, CDR2 SNEGSKA (reference sequence). The CDR3 has 17 amino acids.

DNA of the CDR3: TGTGCCAGCATCCCTGGGTACGGGGTTTCCGCAGATACGCAGTATTTT. Residues: CASIPGYGVSADTQYF. The chain links TRBV12-3 or TRBV12-4 to TRBJ2-3, with D tentatively TRBD2 (5 bases). The CDR3 loop spans 16 amino acids. The V end lost 7 bases, the J end lost 4 bases, and 21 bases lay between the germline ends.

V and J are TRBV28 and TRBJ1-2; 12 bases fit TRBD1. Unmatched junction bases numbered 4, after V lost 1 base and J lost 7 bases. The germline V gene has CDR1 MDHEN and CDR2 SYDVKM. The CDR3 loop spans 15 amino acids. The chain's CDR3 is CASSLLGTGGFGYTF. DNA of the CDR3: TGTGCCAGCAGTTTATTGGGGACAGGGGGCTTTGGCTACACCTTC.

This clonotype was observed a few times. DNA for the CDR3: TGTGCCACCAGTGGTGGACAGGGGCGGGAGGATACGCAGTATTTT. It yields the protein CATSGGQGREDTQYF. The chain uses TRBV24-1 and TRBJ2-3; 9 nucleotides agree with TRBD1. This CDR3 comprises 15 residues. CDR1 is KGHDR, CDR2 SFDVKD, per germline. V shed 5 bases, J shed 6 bases, and the junction held 8 bases outside the gene matches.

The genes are TRBV3-1 and TRBJ2-7, with D uncertain. CDR1 is LGHDT and CDR2 is YNNKEL in the germline V gene (reference sequence). CDR3 size: 13 residues. The V gene lost 2 bases and the J gene lost 3 bases, with 8 bases spanning the gap. In DNA form, the CDR3 reads TGTGCCAGCAGCCAATTGAAGGGCTACGAGCAGTACTTC. It translates to CASSQLKGYEQYF.

This clonotype occurred many times. The chain recombines TRBV19 with TRBJ2-1; D is possibly TRBD1 or TRBD2 (7 bases each). The CDR3 has 15 amino acids. Trimming shortened V by 1 base and J by 4 bases, and 11 bases separated the two germline ends. Germline V lookup: CDR1 LNHDA, CDR2 SQIVND (reference sequence). The CDR3 loop reads CASSIGQGGYNEQFF. As DNA, the CDR3 is TGTGCCAGTAGTATAGGTCAGGGGGGGTACAATGAGCAGTTCTTC.

This clonotype came up a few times. V usage is TRBV29-1 and J usage is TRBJ2-3; D is possibly TRBD1 (5 bases). This CDR3 contains 15 residues. V lost 3 bases, J lost 2 bases, and 15 bases lay in between. In germline, CDR1 is SQVTM, CDR2 ANQGSEA. CDR3 bases: TGCAGCGTTGAGGTCAGGGCCCCGCTCACAGATACGCAGTATTTT. It encodes CSVEVRAPLTDTQYF.

A single count supports this clonotype. A junction boundary mismatches the germline segment, possibly from a read error. V and J are TRBV13 and TRBJ1-3; perhaps TRBD1 as D (5 bases). Germline V gene lookup returns CDR1 PRHDT and CDR2 FYEKMQ (reference sequence). This CDR3 has 14 amino acids. The CDR3 sequence is CASSVGAPGNTIYF. The CDR3 DNA reads TGTGCCAGCAGCGTAGGGGCCCCTGGAAACACCATATATTTT. The whole variable domain, remainder taken from reference TRBV13 and TRBJ1-3, is AAGVIQSPRHLIKEKRETATLKCYPIPRHDTVYWYQQGPGQDPQFLISFYEKMQSDKGSIPDRFSAQQFSDYHSELNMSSLELGDSALYFCASSVGAPGNTIYFGEGSWLTVV.

This clonotype was counted only a few times. The V and J genes are TRBV6-2 or TRBV6-3 and TRBJ2-7; D remains ambiguous. CDR1 and CDR2 from the germline V gene are MNHEY and SVGEGT. The CDR3 has 16 amino acids. The ends were cut back, 0 bases at V and 1 base at J, with 13 bases in the middle. The CDR3 here is CASSYSSPGRSYEQYF. As DNA, the CDR3 is TGTGCCAGCAGTTACTCGTCTCCCGGGCGATCCTACGAGCAGTACTTC.

This clonotype was seen repeatedly, ten times or more. The V gene is TRBV5-6, the J gene TRBJ2-1, with no clear D. The V gene's germline CDR1 is SGHDT and CDR2 YYEEEE. Trimming shortened V by 4 bases and J by 5 bases, and 10 bases separated the two germline ends. CDR3 length: 13 amino acids. The CDR3 nucleotides are TGTGCCAGCAGCCCCCTAGACCACAATGAGCAGTTCTTC. This translates into CASSPLDHNEQFF.